Listed below are T cell receptor beta chains from one sample, sequenced in a study of regulatory T cells in long-lasting Graves disease. TCRdb reprocessed the multiplex PCR reads via MiXCR and lists one record per CDR3 protein. The sample records about 530,000 distinct CDR3 sequences, 16% being singletons. These data were also filed under a second study, of T cells in Graves' hyperthyroidism and ophthalmopathy.

The specimen comprised peripheral blood mononuclear cells (PBMCs), sampled at new diagnosis, from a patient treated with antithyroid drugs. The receptors were gathered from a woman aged 40 to 65 with Graves disease. The CDR3 runs from the conserved cysteine through the conserved F or W. D genes are given only for firm matches. Clone size is not always given. Where it is, it says once, few, many or a class for expanded clones.

>TRBJ1-2|TRBV4-1|-|-
CASSQGGGFDYYGYTF
TGCGCCAGCAGCCAAGGAGGGGGGTTCGATTACTATGGCTACACCTTC
>TRBJ1-1|TRBV29-1|TRBD1|-
CSTRDTLQGALNTEAFF
TGCAGCACGAGAGATACTCTACAGGGGGCGCTGAACACTGAAGCTTTCTTT
>TRBJ1-1|TRBV18|-|few
CASSPLLLTEAFF
TGTGCCAGCTCACCTTTACTGCTGACTGAAGCTTTCTTT
>TRBJ1-6|TRBV7-8|TRBD1|many
CASSLEGTGGPLHF
TGTGCCAGCAGCTTAGAAGGGACAGGGGGACCCCTCCACTTT
>TRBJ1-3|TRBV28|TRBD1|many
CASSSGQTGNTIYF
TGTGCCAGCAGTTCGGGACAGACCGGAAACACCATATATTTT
>TRBJ1-5|TRBV6-1|TRBD1|many
CASSELDRVDQPQHF
TGTGCCAGCAGTGAACTAGACAGGGTGGATCAGCCCCAGCATTTT
>TRBJ2-3|TRBV5-6|-|many
CASSFAQGTDTQYF
TGTGCCAGCAGCTTCGCGCAGGGAACAGATACGCAGTATTTT
>TRBJ2-7|TRBV3-1|-|many
CASSQEHEQYF
TGTGCCAGCAGCCAAGAGCACGAGCAGTACTTC
>TRBJ1-1|TRBV30|TRBD1|many
CAWTQGMNTEAFF
TGTGCCTGGACACAGGGGATGAACACTGAAGCTTTCTTT
>TRBJ1-5|TRBV5-1|-|-
CASSLVGGFNQPQHF
TGCGCCAGCAGCTTGGTAGGCGGCTTCAATCAGCCCCAGCATTTT
>TRBJ1-2|TRBV4-1|-|-
CASSQPRGRNYGYTF
TGCGCCAGCAGCCAGCCCCGGGGGCGTAACTATGGCTACACCTTC
>TRBJ2-2|TRBV5-5|-|-
CASKSPHGGLRTPGSCFF
-
>TRBJ2-2|TRBV12-3/TRBV12-4|-|-
CASSWTFRELFF
TGTGCCAGCAGTTGGACTTTTAGGGAGCTGTTTTTT
>TRBJ2-2|TRBV18|-|-
CASSPSTGTNANTGELFF
TGTGCCAGCTCACCAAGTACAGGAACGAACGCGAACACCGGGGAGCTGTTTTTT
>TRBJ2-7|TRBV3-1|TRBD2|few
CASSPREGSSCEQYF
TGTGCCAGCAGCCCCCGGGAGGGGAGCTCCTGCGAGCAGTACTTC
>TRBJ2-7|TRBV7-6|TRBD2|-
CASSLDGPGGAYEQYF
TGTGCCAGCAGCTTAGATGGCCCCGGGGGGGCCTACGAGCAGTACTTC
>TRBJ2-5|TRBV9|-|-
CASSGGPEETQYF
TGTGCCAGCAGCGGGGGACCCGAAGAGACCCAGTACTTC
>TRBJ1-3|TRBV20-1|-|-
CSARDDTVSGNTIYF
TGCAGTGCTAGAGATGACACCGTCTCTGGAAACACCATATATTTT
>TRBJ1-1|TRBV7-8|TRBD1|few
CATEDRVNMNTEAFF
TGTGCCACCGAAGACAGGGTGAACATGAACACTGAAGCTTTCTTT
>TRBJ2-4|TRBV25-1|TRBD2|-
CASSEFGLAGGEAKNIQYF
TGTGCCAGCAGTGAATTCGGTCTAGCGGGAGGAGAAGCCAAAAACATTCAGTACTTC
>TRBJ2-5|TRBV20-1|-|many
CSALSRETQYF
TGCAGTGCCCTCTCGAGAGAGACCCAGTACTTC
>TRBJ1-3|TRBV6-5|-|many
CASSYTRGTYSGNTIYF
TGTGCCAGCAGTTACACCCGAGGGACTTACTCTGGAAACACCATATATTTT
>TRBJ2-7|TRBV12-3/TRBV12-4|-|-
CASSLVRAEQYF
TGTGCCAGCAGTTTGGTTCGTGCCGAGCAGTACTTC
>TRBJ2-7|TRBV9|-|few
CASSPTGFLSYEQYF
TGTGCCAGCAGTCCGACAGGTTTCCTCTCCTACGAGCAGTACTTC
>TRBJ2-7|TRBV12-3/TRBV12-4|-|few
CASSATGHLGEQYF
TGTGCCAGCAGTGCAACGGGGCACCTTGGGGAGCAGTACTTC
>TRBJ1-5|TRBV29-1|-|-
CSVGQGSVGNQPQHF
TGCAGCGTAGGCCAGGGGTCGGTGGGGAATCAGCCCCAGCATTTT
>TRBJ2-5|TRBV19|-|-
CASSMAELQETQYF
TGTGCCAGTAGTATGGCAGAGCTGCAAGAGACCCAGTACTTC
>TRBJ1-2|TRBV3-1|-|-
CASSQRRRDLHYGYTF
TGTGCCAGCAGCCAAAGAAGGCGGGACTTGCACTATGGCTACACCTTC
>TRBJ1-4|TRBV6-2/TRBV6-3|TRBD1|many
CASSRTGGGEKLFF
TGTGCCAGCAGTCGGACAGGGGGCGGTGAAAAACTGTTTTTT
>TRBJ1-3|TRBV18|-|many
CASSREMGSGNTIYF
TGTGCCAGCTCACGGGAGATGGGCTCTGGAAACACCATATATTTT
>TRBJ2-3|TRBV19|-|-
CASSLGGLNTDTQYF
TGTGCCAGTAGTCTAGGGGGACTCAACACAGATACGCAGTATTTT
>TRBJ2-5|TRBV11-1|-|many
CASSLTGGAQETQYF
TGTGCCAGCAGCTTAACTGGTGGGGCCCAAGAGACCCAGTACTTC
>TRBJ2-2|TRBV20-1|TRBD2|few
CSANLAGDLTGELFF
TGCAGTGCTAACTTAGCGGGGGATCTCACCGGGGAGCTGTTTTTT
>TRBJ2-7|TRBV2|-|-
CASSGGVAERLAYEQYF
TGTGCCAGCAGTGGGGGGGTAGCGGAAAGACTCGCCTACGAGCAGTACTTC
>TRBJ1-5|TRBV24-1|-|-
CATLIRDNQPQHF
TGTGCCACCCTGATTAGAGATAATCAGCCCCAGCATTTT
>TRBJ2-7|TRBV18|-|many
CASSPSRQSSYEQYF
TGTGCCAGCTCACCTTCGAGGCAGAGCTCCTACGAGCAGTACTTC
>TRBJ2-1|TRBV25-1|TRBD2|many
CASSEFSGVSPYNEQFF
TGTGCCAGCAGTGAATTTAGCGGGGTATCGCCCTACAATGAGCAGTTCTTC
>TRBJ1-6|TRBV2|-|many
CASSPQGVGSPLHF
TGTGCCAGCAGTCCACAGGGCGTGGGTTCACCCCTCCACTTT
>TRBJ1-1|TRBV7-8|-|many
CASSLTITAPSEAFF
TGTGCCAGCAGCTTAACTATTACGGCCCCCTCTGAAGCTTTCTTT
>TRBJ1-1|TRBV5-5|-|few
CASSLAGGRVPEAFF
TGTGCCAGCAGCTTGGCTGGGGGGAGGGTCCCTGAAGCTTTCTTT
>TRBJ1-5|TRBV28|-|many
CASSLIVSLGQPQHF
TGTGCCAGCAGTTTAATTGTCAGCCTAGGGCAGCCCCAGCATTTT
>TRBJ1-1|TRBV5-1|-|many
CASSLREGGTEAFF
TGCGCCAGCAGCTTGAGAGAGGGTGGCACTGAAGCTTTCTTT
>TRBJ2-1|TRBV5-1|-|many
CASSLAVAASYNEQFF
TGCGCCAGCAGCTTGGCCGTCGCTGCTTCCTACAATGAGCAGTTCTTC
>TRBJ1-2|TRBV12-3/TRBV12-4|-|many
CASSTAGHSNLYGYTF
TGTGCCAGCAGTACGGCGGGGCACTCCAATCTCTATGGCTACACCTTC
>TRBJ2-1|TRBV2|TRBD2|many
CASSKTSGGNEQFF
TGTGCCAGCAGTAAAACTAGCGGGGGCAATGAGCAGTTCTTC
>TRBJ2-7|TRBV20-1|TRBD1|many
CSARQGMISYEQYF
TGCAGTGCCCGACAGGGGATGATCTCCTACGAGCAGTACTTC
>TRBJ2-7|TRBV19|TRBD1|few
CASSRAGTGTLGEQYF
TGTGCCAGTAGTAGAGCCGGGACAGGGACTTTGGGGGAGCAGTACTTC
>TRBJ2-4|TRBV5-1|TRBD2|few
CASSLAGLAVNIQYF
TGCGCCAGCAGCCTGGCGGGACTAGCGGTAAACATTCAGTACTTC
>TRBJ1-2|TRBV3-1|-|many
CASSRGSGANYGYTF
TGTGCCAGCAGCCGAGGGTCCGGCGCTAACTATGGCTACACCTTC
>TRBJ2-3|TRBV5-1|TRBD2|-
CASSSFGGAGDTQYF
TGCGCCAGCAGCAGCTTCGGGGGGGCGGGAGATACGCAGTATTTT
>TRBJ1-1|TRBV2|-|many
CASSYSTEAFF
TGTGCCAGCAGTTACTCTACTGAAGCTTTCTTT
>TRBJ2-2|TRBV4-1|-|once
CASSQENRRAGELFF
TGCGCCAGCAGCCAAGAGAACAGGAGGGCCGGGGAGCTGTTTTTT
>TRBJ1-3|TRBV4-1|-|-
CASSQSRPSSGNTIYF
TGCGCCAGCAGCCAGTCCCGGCCAAGCTCTGGAAACACCATATATTTT
>TRBJ2-1|TRBV29-1|TRBD2|few
CSGVGLAKYNEQFF
TGCAGCGGGGTGGGACTAGCGAAATACAATGAGCAGTTCTTC
>TRBJ2-7|TRBV5-1|TRBD1|many
CASSFRGQGASSYEQYF
TGCGCCAGCAGCTTCCGTGGACAGGGTGCGAGCTCCTACGAGCAGTACTTC
>TRBJ1-1|TRBV5-1|-|many
CASIDLGGNTEAFF
TGCGCCAGCATCGACCTCGGAGGGAACACTGAAGCTTTCTTT
>TRBJ1-5|TRBV3-1|-|many
CASSQAGEGQPQHF
TGTGCCAGCAGCCAAGCAGGGGAGGGTCAGCCCCAGCATTTT